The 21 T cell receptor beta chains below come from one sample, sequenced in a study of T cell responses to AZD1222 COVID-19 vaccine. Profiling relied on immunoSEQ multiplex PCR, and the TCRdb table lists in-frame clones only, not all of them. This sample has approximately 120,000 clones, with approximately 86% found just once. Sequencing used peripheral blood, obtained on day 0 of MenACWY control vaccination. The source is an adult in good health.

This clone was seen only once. The CDR3 loop is CASSVGAGVSYEQYF. In DNA form, the CDR3 reads TGTGCCAGCAGCGTAGGGGCAGGGGTTTCCTACGAGCAGTACTTC. The V gene is TRBV9, the J gene TRBJ2-7; TRBD1 is a possible D gene (6 bases). The CDR3 loop spans 15 amino acids. V was shortened by 0 bases and J by 1 base, with 11 bases between the two germline ends. Germline V gene data show CDR1 as SGDLS and CDR2 as YYNGEE.

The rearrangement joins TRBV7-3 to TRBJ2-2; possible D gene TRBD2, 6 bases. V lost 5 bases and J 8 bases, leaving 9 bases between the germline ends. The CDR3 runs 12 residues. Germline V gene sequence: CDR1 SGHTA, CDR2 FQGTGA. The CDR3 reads CASSPGGGELFF. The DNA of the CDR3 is TGTGCCAGCAGCCCCGGGGGAGGGGAGCTGTTTTTT.

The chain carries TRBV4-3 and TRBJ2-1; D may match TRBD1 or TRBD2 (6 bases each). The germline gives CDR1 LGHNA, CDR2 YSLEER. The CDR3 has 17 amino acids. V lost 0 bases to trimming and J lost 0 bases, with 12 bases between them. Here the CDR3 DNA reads TGCGCCAGCAGCCAAGATCCGGGGGCGGTCTCCTACAATGAGCAGTTCTTC. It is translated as CASSQDPGAVSYNEQFF.

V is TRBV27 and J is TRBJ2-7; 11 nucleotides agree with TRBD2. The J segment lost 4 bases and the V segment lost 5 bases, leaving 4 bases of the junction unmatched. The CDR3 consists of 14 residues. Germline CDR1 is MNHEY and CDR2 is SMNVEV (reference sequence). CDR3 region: CASSTRTSGYEQYF. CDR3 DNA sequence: TGTGCCAGCAGTACACGGACTAGCGGGTACGAGCAGTACTTC.

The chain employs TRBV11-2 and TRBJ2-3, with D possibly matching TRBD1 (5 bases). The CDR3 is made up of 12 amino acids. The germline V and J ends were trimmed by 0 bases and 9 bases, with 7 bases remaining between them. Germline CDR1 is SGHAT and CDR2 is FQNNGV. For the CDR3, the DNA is TGTGCCAGCAGCTTAGATCAGGGAACGCAGTATTTT. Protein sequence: CASSLDQGTQYF. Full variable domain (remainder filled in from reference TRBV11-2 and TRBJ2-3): EAGVAQSPRYKIIEKRQSVAFWCNPISGHATLYWYQQILGQGPKLLIQFQNNGVVDDSQLPKDRFSAERLKGVDSTLKIQPAKLEDSAVYLCASSLDQGTQYFGPGTRLTVL.

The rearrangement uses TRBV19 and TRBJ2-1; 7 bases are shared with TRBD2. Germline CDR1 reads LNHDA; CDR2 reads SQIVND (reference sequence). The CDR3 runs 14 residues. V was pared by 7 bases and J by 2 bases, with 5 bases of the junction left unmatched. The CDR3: CASNGREPYNEQFF. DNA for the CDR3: TGTGCCAGTAATGGGCGGGAGCCCTACAATGAGCAGTTCTTC.

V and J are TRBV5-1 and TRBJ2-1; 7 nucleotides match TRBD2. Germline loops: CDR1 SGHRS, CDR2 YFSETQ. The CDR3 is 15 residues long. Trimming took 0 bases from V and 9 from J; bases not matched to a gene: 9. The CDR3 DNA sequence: TGCGCCAGCAGCTTGGTTTCCGGGGGAGGGAGTGAGCAGTTCTTC. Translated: CASSLVSGGGSEQFF.

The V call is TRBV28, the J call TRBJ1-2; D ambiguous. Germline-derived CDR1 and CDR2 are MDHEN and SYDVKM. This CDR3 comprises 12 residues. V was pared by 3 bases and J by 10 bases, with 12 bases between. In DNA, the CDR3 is TGTGCCAGCAGTTTCCCGGGCCGAGTCTACACCTTC. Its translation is CASSFPGRVYTF.

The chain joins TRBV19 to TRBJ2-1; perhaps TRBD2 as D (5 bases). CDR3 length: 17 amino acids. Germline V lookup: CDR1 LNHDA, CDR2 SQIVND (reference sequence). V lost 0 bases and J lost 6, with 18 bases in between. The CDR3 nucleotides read TGTGCCAGTAGTATAGAATTCTCCGGACTGGGGTTCAATGAGCAGTTCTTC. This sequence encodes CASSIEFSGLGFNEQFF. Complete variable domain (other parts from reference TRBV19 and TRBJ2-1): DGGITQSPKYLFRKEGQNVTLSCEQNLNHDAMYWYRQDPGQGLRLIYYSQIVNDFQKGDIAEGYSVSREKKESFPLTVTSAQKNPTAFYLCASSIEFSGLGFNEQFFGPGTRLTVL.

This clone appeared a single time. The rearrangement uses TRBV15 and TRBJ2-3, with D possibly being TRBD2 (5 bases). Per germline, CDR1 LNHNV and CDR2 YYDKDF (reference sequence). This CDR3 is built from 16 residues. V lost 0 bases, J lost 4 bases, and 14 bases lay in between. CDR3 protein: CATSRDRGLAADTQYF. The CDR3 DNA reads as TGTGCCACCAGCAGAGATCGAGGGCTAGCAGCAGATACGCAGTATTTT.

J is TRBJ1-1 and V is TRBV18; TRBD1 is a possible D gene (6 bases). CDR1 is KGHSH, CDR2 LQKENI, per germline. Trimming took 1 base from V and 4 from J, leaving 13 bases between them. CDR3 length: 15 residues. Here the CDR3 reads CASSPRTEGGTEAFF. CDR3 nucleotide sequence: TGTGCCAGCTCACCACGAACGGAGGGGGGCACTGAAGCTTTCTTT.

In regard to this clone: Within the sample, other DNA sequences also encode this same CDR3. CDR3 coding DNA: TGTGCCAGCAGCGTAGCTGGAACCTACAATGAGCAGTTCTTC. Protein sequence: CASSVAGTYNEQFF. The chain carries TRBV9 and TRBJ2-1; D ambiguous. Germline CDR1 and CDR2: SGDLS and YYNGEE. This CDR3 is built from 14 residues. Between the trimmed V and J ends, which lost 0 bases and 2 bases, there was a span of 6 bases. Full variable domain (outside the CDR3, taken from reference TRBV9 and TRBJ2-1): DSGVTQTPKHLITATGQRVTLRCSPRSGDLSVYWYQQSLDQGLQFLIQYYNGEERAKGNILERFSAQQFPDLHSELNLSSLELGDSALYFCASSVAGTYNEQFFGPGTRLTVL.

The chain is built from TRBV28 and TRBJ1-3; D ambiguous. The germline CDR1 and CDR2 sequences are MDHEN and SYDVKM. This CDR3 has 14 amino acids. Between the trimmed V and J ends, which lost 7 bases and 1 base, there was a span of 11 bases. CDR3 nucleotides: TGTGCCAGCACCGAAAGGAGATCTGGAAACACCATATATTTT. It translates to CASTERRSGNTIYF.

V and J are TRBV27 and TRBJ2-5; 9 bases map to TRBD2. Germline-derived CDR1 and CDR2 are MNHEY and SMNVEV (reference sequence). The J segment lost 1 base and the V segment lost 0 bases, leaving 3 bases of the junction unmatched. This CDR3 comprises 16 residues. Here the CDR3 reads CASSLSLAGAQETQYF. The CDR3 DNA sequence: TGTGCCAGCAGTTTATCATTAGCGGGGGCCCAAGAGACCCAGTACTTC.

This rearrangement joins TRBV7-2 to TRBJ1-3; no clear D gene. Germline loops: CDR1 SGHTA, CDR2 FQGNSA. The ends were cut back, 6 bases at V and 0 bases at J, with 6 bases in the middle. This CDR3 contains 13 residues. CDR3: CASSPSSGNTIYF. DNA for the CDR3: TGTGCCAGCAGTCCAAGCTCTGGAAACACCATATATTTT.

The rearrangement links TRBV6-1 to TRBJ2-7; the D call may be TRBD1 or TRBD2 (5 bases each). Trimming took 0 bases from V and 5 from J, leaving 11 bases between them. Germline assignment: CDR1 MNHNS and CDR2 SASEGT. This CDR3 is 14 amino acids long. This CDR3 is CASSEAPGQHEQYF. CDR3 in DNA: TGTGCCAGCAGTGAAGCGCCGGGGCAGCACGAGCAGTACTTC.

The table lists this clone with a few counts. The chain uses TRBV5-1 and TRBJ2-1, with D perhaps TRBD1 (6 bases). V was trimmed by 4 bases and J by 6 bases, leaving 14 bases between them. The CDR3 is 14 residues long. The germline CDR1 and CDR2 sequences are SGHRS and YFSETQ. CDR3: CASSGTPLGNEQFF. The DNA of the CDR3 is TGCGCCAGCAGCGGGACACCACTAGGCAATGAGCAGTTCTTC.

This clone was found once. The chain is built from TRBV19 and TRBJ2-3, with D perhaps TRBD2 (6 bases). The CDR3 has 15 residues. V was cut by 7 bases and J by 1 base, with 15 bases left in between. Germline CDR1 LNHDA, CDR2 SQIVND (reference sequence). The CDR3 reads CASTLRRAGTDTQYF. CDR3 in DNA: TGTGCCAGTACCCTACGGAGGGCAGGCACAGATACGCAGTATTTT.

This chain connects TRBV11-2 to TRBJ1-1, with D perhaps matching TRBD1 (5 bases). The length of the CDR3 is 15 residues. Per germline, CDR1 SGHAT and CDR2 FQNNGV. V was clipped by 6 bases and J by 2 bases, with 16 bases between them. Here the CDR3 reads CASRYPSDSNTEAFF. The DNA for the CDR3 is TGTGCCAGCAGATACCCCTCCGACAGCAACACTGAAGCTTTCTTT. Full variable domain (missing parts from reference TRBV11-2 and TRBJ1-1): EAGVAQSPRYKIIEKRQSVAFWCNPISGHATLYWYQQILGQGPKLLIQFQNNGVVDDSQLPKDRFSAERLKGVDSTLKIQPAKLEDSAVYLCASRYPSDSNTEAFFGQGTRLTVV.

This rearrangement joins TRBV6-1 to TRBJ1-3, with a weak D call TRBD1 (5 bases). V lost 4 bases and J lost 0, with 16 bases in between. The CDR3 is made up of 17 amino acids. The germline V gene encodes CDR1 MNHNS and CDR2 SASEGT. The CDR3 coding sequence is TGTGCCAGCAGTGCCTTTGGGGGGACCTCCTCTGGAAACACCATATATTTT. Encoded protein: CASSAFGGTSSGNTIYF.

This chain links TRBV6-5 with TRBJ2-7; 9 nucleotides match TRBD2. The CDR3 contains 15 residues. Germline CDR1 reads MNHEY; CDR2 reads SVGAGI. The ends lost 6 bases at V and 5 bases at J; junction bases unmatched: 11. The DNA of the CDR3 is TGTGCCAGCAGCTCTACGGTACTAGCGGGCGACGAGCAGTACTTC. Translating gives CASSSTVLAGDEQYF.